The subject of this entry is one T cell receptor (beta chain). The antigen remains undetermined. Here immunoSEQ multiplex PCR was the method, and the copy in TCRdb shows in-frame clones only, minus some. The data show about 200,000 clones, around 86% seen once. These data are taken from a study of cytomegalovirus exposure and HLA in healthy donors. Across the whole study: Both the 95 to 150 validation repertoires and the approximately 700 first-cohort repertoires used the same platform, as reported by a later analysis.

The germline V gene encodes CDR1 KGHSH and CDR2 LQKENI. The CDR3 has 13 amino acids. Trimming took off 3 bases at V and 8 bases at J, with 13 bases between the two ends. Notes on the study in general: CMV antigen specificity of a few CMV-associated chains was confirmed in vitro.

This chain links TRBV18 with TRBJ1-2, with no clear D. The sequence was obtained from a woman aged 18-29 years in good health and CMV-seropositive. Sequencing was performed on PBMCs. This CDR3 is CASSPSAGEGYTF. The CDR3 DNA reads TGTGCCAGCTCACCGTCCGCGGGCGAGGGCTACACCTTC.